This T cell receptor beta chain emerged from a study of OX40 agonist ivuxolimab in advanced cancers. In the study overall: Prior anti-PD-1, anti-PD-L1 or anti-CTLA-4 therapy did not bar entry, and more than 35% had some.

Comment on this clone: The antigen is unknown.

The CDR3 length is 14 residues. The repertoire was sequenced with immunoSEQ multiplex PCR; TCRdb's copy has only in-frame clones and lacks some. Among around 72,000 clones listed, around 90% were seen once. Study observations and caveats: Dose levels from 0.1 to 3.0 mg/kg saw CD4+ and CD8+ blood T cells expand clonally by week 6.

The receptor was isolated from an adult with an advanced solid tumor such as melanoma, head and neck, liver or kidney cancer. Source: CD4+ or CD8+ T cells sorted from blood, taken in a trial of the OX40 agonist ivuxolimab. V and J are TRBV21-1 and TRBJ1-1; the table's D call of TRBD1 was not tested on the DNA. TRBV21-1 is described as a pseudogene. Here the CDR3 reads CASRCQDRVAEAFF. The CDR3 bases are TGTGCCAGCAGGTGTCAGGACAGGGTTGCTGAAGCTTTCTTT.